Each of the 18 T cell receptor beta chains below was sequenced from the same sample in a study of blood T cell repertoires in COVID-19. The table came from immunoSEQ multiplex PCR; TCRdb's copy has only in-frame clones and leaves some out. The sample contains 390,000 or so clones, about 89% of which appear only once. The sequenced sample was peripheral blood. These receptors all come from a woman aged 25-40 years with COVID-19, enrolled during active disease.

The chain is built from TRBV13 and TRBJ2-7, with TRBD2 matching 9 bases. There are 15 residues in the CDR3. V shed 5 bases and J 4 bases; nucleotides not matched to a gene: 9. Per the germline V gene, CDR1 is PRHDT and CDR2 is FYEKMQ (reference sequence). The CDR3 coding sequence is TGTGCCAGCAGCCAGGGACTAGCTGCCGAATACGAGCAGTACGTC. Translated, it gives CASSQGLAAEYEQYV.

This rearrangement joins TRBV27 to TRBJ2-7, with 10 bases identical to TRBD1. Germline V gives CDR1 MNHEY, CDR2 SMNVEV (reference sequence). There are 16 residues in the CDR3. The J segment lost 1 base and the V segment lost 5 bases, leaving 8 bases of the junction unmatched. CDR3 sequence reads: CASSGKRTGGSYEQYV. CDR3 bases: TGTGCCAGCAGTGGAAAAAGGACAGGGGGGTCCTACGAGCAGTACGTC.

The J gene is TRBJ1-2, the V gene TRBV6-5, with TRBD1 matching over 8 bases. V lost 7 bases to trimming and J lost 4 bases; unmatched junction nucleotides: 11. Germline values: CDR1 MNHEY, CDR2 SVGAGI. The length of the CDR3 is 15 residues. Here the CDR3 DNA reads TGTGCCAGCACCAGGGGACAGGAGGGTTTCTATGGCTACACCTTC. Translating gives CASTRGQEGFYGYTF.

V gene TRBV10-1 combines with J gene TRBJ2-2, with 11 bases identical to TRBD2. Germline V CDR1 and CDR2: WNHNN, SYGVQD (reference sequence). The CDR3 extends over 16 amino acids. V trimming: 3 bases; J trimming: 5 bases; junction bases outside the gene matches: 5. The CDR3 spells CASSDRPSGGTGELFF. The DNA for the CDR3 is TGCGCCAGCAGTGACCGCCCTAGCGGGGGGACCGGGGAGCTGTTTTTT.

This clone has just one count. The V and J genes are TRBV27 and TRBJ2-3; TRBD2 agrees at 7 bases. This CDR3 is built from 16 residues. Germline CDR1 MNHEY, CDR2 SMNVEV (reference sequence). Unmatched junction bases numbered 10, after V lost 2 bases and J lost 5 bases. The CDR3 sequence is CASSLHAAGRGDTQYF. CDR3 DNA: TGTGCCAGCAGTTTACATGCAGCGGGAAGGGGAGATACGCAGTATTTT.

The rearrangement links TRBV27 to TRBJ1-1; a possible D gene is TRBD1 (5 bases). The length of the CDR3 is 18 residues. The germline V gene encodes CDR1 MNHEY and CDR2 SMNVEV (reference sequence). Trimming pared 1 base from V and 5 bases from J, leaving 23 bases between. DNA for the CDR3: TGTGCCAGCAGTTTATATGGGGGGGGTCAGGGTAGTAGGACTGAAGCTTTCTTT. Encoded protein: CASSLYGGGQGSRTEAFF.

CDR3 protein: CASTAGSAEQYF. CDR3 coding DNA: TGTGCCAGCACCGCGGGCTCGGCCGAGCAGTACTTC. V gene TRBV28 combines with J gene TRBJ2-7; perhaps TRBD2 as D (5 bases). The V gene lost 7 bases and the J gene lost 6 bases, with 13 bases spanning the gap. The CDR3 has 12 residues. Looked up from germline, CDR1 is MDHEN and CDR2 is SYDVKM.

Details on this clone: Different DNA sequences within this sample yield the same CDR3. The chain couples TRBV18 to TRBJ2-7; 9 positions match TRBD1. CDR3 size: 14 residues. V shed 1 base and J 4 bases; nucleotides not matched to a gene: 2. Germline V gene lookup returns CDR1 KGHSH and CDR2 LQKENI. In DNA form, the CDR3 reads TGTGCCAGCTCACCACGACAGGGGGTGTACGAGCAGTACTTC. Protein product: CASSPRQGVYEQYF.

This chain links TRBV5-4 with TRBJ1-3, with 7 bases lining up with TRBD1. The V gene's germline CDR1 is SGHNT and CDR2 YYREEE (reference sequence). This CDR3 is built from 17 residues. V was pared by 4 bases and J by 2 bases, with 12 bases of the junction left unmatched. CDR3 in amino acids: CASSGGDRTKAGNTIYF. CDR3 sequence (DNA): TGTGCCAGCAGCGGAGGGGACAGAACCAAAGCTGGAAACACCATATATTTT. Together with reference TRBV5-4 and TRBJ1-3, the CDR3 gives the full variable domain: ETGVTQSPTHLIKTRGQQVTLRCSSQSGHNTVSWYQQALGQGPQFIFQYYREEENGRGNFPPRFSGLQFPNYSSELNVNALELDDSALYLCASSGGDRTKAGNTIYFGEGSWLTVV.

This chain uses TRBV7-2 with TRBJ1-1; D gene ambiguous. This CDR3 is 13 amino acids long. From germline, CDR1 is SGHTA and CDR2 FQGNSA. Trimming cost V 5 bases and J 4 bases, with 11 bases left between them. CDR3 coding DNA: TGTGCCAGCAGCCCCAGATTTGCCACTGAAGCTTTCTTT. Amino acid sequence: CASSPRFATEAFF.

The chain joins TRBV6-1 to TRBJ2-7; 7 nucleotides match TRBD1. The CDR3 totals 13 residues. Germline V gene sequence: CDR1 MNHNS, CDR2 SASEGT. V shed 1 base and J 6 bases; nucleotides not matched to a gene: 3. The CDR3 nucleotides are TGTGCCAGCAGTGAAGTCACAGGGGTCGAGCAGTACGTC. This sequence encodes CASSEVTGVEQYV.

The V and J genes are TRBV20-1 and TRBJ1-1; D uncertain. Deletions cut 2 bases from V and 1 base from J, with 2 bases between. The CDR3 runs 11 residues. Germline V lookup: CDR1 DFQATT, CDR2 SNEGSKA (reference sequence). Here the CDR3 reads CSARQNTEAFF. The CDR3 nucleotides are TGCAGTGCTAGACAGAACACTGAAGCTTTCTTT.

The V and J genes are TRBV3-1 (or the pseudogene TRBV3-2) and TRBJ1-6; a weak D match, TRBD1 (5 bases). Germline V lookup: CDR1 LGHDT, CDR2 YNNKEL (reference sequence). The germline V and J ends were trimmed by 4 bases and 9 bases, with 16 bases remaining between them. This CDR3 comprises 15 residues. The CDR3 DNA reads as TGTGCCAGCAGCCGTTCAAGCGGGGGGAGTTCACCCCTCCACTTT. This translates into CASSRSSGGSSPLHF.

The chain carries TRBV7-2 and TRBJ2-3, with 10 bases lining up with TRBD2. From germline, CDR1 is SGHTA and CDR2 FQGNSA. The J segment lost 6 bases and the V segment lost 2 bases, leaving 11 bases of the junction unmatched. This CDR3 is built from 17 residues. In DNA, the CDR3 is TGTGCCAGCAGCTTATTTCTAGCGGGAGAGGGAGGGGATACGCAGTATTTT. Amino acid sequence: CASSLFLAGEGGDTQYF.

The J gene is TRBJ1-2, the V gene TRBV13; TRBD1 matches 12 bases. CDR1 and CDR2 (germline): PRHDT, FYEKMQ (reference sequence). V was pared by 4 bases and J by 3 bases, with 3 bases of the junction left unmatched. This CDR3 contains 15 residues. The CDR3 nucleotides are TGTGCCAGCAGCTCTGGGACAGGGGGCTACTATGGCTACACCTTC. Amino acids: CASSSGTGGYYGYTF. Full variable domain (remainder filled in from reference TRBV13 and TRBJ1-2): AAGVIQSPRHLIKEKRETATLKCYPIPRHDTVYWYQQGPGQDPQFLISFYEKMQSDKGSIPDRFSAQQFSDYHSELNMSSLELGDSALYFCASSSGTGGYYGYTFGSGTRLTVV.

The chain uses TRBV2 and TRBJ2-7; TRBD2 agrees at 8 bases. This CDR3 spans 14 amino acids. Germline CDR1 is SNHLY and CDR2 is FYNNEI. The V and J ends lost 4 bases and 3 bases, in that order; junction bases with no gene match: 5. The CDR3 spells CASSVSGGGYEQYF. The CDR3 nucleotides read TGTGCCAGCAGTGTCAGCGGGGGAGGCTACGAGCAGTACTTC.

This sequence joins TRBV3-1 (or the pseudogene TRBV3-2) and TRBJ2-1, with TRBD2 matching over 10 bases. Germline CDR1 LGHDT, CDR2 YNNKEL (reference sequence). CDR3 length: 17 residues. J lost 4 bases, V lost 4 bases, and 10 bases had no gene match. The CDR3 sequence is CASSRKREGRGYNEQFF. The CDR3 nucleotides are TGTGCCAGCAGCCGAAAGCGGGAGGGCCGAGGTTACAATGAGCAGTTCTTC.

The sample holds a few counts of this clone. The chain employs TRBV18 and TRBJ2-1; 10 nucleotides agree with TRBD2. V gave up 3 bases and J gave up 0 bases; unmatched junction bases: 14. Germline CDR1 and CDR2: KGHSH and LQKENI. The CDR3 is 20 amino acids. In DNA, the CDR3 is TGTGCCAGCTCACCGACCGGGGGGCTAGCGGGAGTGGGCTCCTACAATGAGCAGTTCTTC. This gives the protein CASSPTGGLAGVGSYNEQFF.